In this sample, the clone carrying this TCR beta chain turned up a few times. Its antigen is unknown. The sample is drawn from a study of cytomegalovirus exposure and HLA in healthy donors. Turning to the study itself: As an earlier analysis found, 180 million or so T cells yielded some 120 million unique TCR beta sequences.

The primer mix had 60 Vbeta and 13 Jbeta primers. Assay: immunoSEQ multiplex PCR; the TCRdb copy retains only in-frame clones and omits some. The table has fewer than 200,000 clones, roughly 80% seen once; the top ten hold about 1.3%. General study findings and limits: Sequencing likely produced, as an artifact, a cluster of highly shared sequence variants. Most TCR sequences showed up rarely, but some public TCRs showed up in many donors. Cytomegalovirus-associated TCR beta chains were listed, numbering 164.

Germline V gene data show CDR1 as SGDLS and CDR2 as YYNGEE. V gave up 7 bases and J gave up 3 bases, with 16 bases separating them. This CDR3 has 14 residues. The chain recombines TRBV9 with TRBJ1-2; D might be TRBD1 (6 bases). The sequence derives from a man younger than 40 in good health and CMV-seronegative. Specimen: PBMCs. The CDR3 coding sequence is TGTGCCAGCGGAGGGGGGGGCCAGTACTATGGCTACACCTTC. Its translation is CASGGGGQYYGYTF.